Listed below are T cell receptor beta chains from one sample, sequenced in a study of T cells in Graves' hyperthyroidism and ophthalmopathy. Using its own MiXCR run on the multiplex PCR reads, TCRdb lists one record per CDR3 protein. Counted here are hundreds of thousands of distinct CDR3 sequences, 25% to 30% occurring once; the ten biggest clones make up more than 25%. The sequencing input was blood. The source of these receptors is a middle-aged man with Graves' hyperthyroidism that later progressed to Graves' ophthalmopathy. The CDR3 runs from the conserved cysteine through the conserved F or W. Expanded clones are given a class, and other clones once, few, many or no size at all.

abundance | j_gene | v_gene | len | CDR3aa
many | TRBJ2-5 | TRBV27 | 14 | CASSRGDRVETQYF
many | TRBJ1-5 | TRBV5-1 | 15 | CASQETGASDQPQHF
many | TRBJ2-2 | TRBV4-1 | 15 | CASRPSTTYTGELFF
many | TRBJ1-5 | TRBV20-1 | 16 | CSAPKPGLLGNQPQHF
few | TRBJ2-5 | TRBV5-1 | 15 | CASSSSTGMVQTQYF
many | TRBJ2-7 | TRBV2 | 11 | CASTYDYEQYF
many | TRBJ1-5 | TRBV6-1 | 13 | CASSETRGQPQHF
many | TRBJ2-7 | TRBV2 | 17 | CASRADFYLTMGSEQYF
. | TRBJ1-1 | TRBV5-6 | 13 | CASSLAGPAEAFF
many | TRBJ1-1 | TRBV12-3/TRBV12-4 | 13 | CAGSTDRGLVAFF
many | TRBJ2-5 | TRBV6-5 | 14 | CASSYGGFQETQYF
many | TRBJ2-5 | TRBV29-1 | 14 | CSVEGTGGWKTQYF
many | TRBJ1-6 | TRBV7-2 | 13 | CASRQTLRSPLHF
few | TRBJ1-1 | TRBV7-9 | 15 | CASSSEPWMNTEAFF
. | TRBJ2-2 | TRBV20-1 | 17 | CSARDAGGTSGSGELFF
many | TRBJ1-1 | TRBV12-3/TRBV12-4 | 14 | CASSYSGLNTEAFF
many | TRBJ2-2 | TRBV28 | 13 | CASLMVETGELFF
many | TRBJ2-5 | TRBV20-1 | 16 | CNPQRTGLAGAETQYF
many | TRBJ1-1 | TRBV6-5 | 15 | CASSYSSQVLTEAFF
few | TRBJ2-7 | TRBV6-1 | 13 | CASSETGFGKQYF
many | TRBJ2-7 | TRBV28 | 15 | CASSLVSSGIYEQYF
many | TRBJ2-7 | TRBV10-2 | 11 | CATEGVYEQYF
many | TRBJ2-7 | TRBV7-3 | 14 | CASSLTGTAYEQYF
many | TRBJ2-3 | TRBV28 | 13 | CASSLGDTDTQYF
many | TRBJ1-1 | TRBV24-1 | 11 | CATSDSFEAFF
few | TRBJ1-2 | TRBV3-1 | 15 | CASSPGTGGGWSYTF
many | TRBJ1-5 | TRBV5-1 | 15 | CASSLDGGRRQPQHF
many | TRBJ2-5 | TRBV4-2 | 15 | CASSQRREGRETQYF
many | TRBJ2-2 | TRBV11-2 | 16 | CASSLGPFANTGELFF
many | TRBJ2-7 | TRBV27 | 14 | CASSTATINYEQYF
. | TRBJ1-2 | TRBV6-1 | 14 | CASTSNEELYGYTF
. | TRBJ2-7 | TRBV6-5 | 15 | CASSYSMRTDYEQYF
many | TRBJ2-7 | TRBV6-5 | 15 | CASSYSGQVVYEQYF
many | TRBJ1-5 | TRBV28 | 14 | CAGRRDSRDQPQHF
. | TRBJ2-7 | TRBV11-2 | 15 | CASSLTDRDSYEQYF
. | TRBJ2-5 | TRBV2 | 12 | CATRAGGETQYF
many | TRBJ2-2 | TRBV3-1 | 12 | CASSQYSGELFF
. | TRBJ1-2 | TRBV28 | 13 | CASRLTGAYGYTF
many | TRBJ2-1 | TRBV12-3/TRBV12-4 | 17 | CASRRDVGLAGGNEQFF
many | TRBJ1-1 | TRBV19 | 14 | CASSIPPGNTEAFF
many | TRBJ1-5 | TRBV12-3/TRBV12-4 | 20 | CASSLSPRRTGGGLDQPQHF
. | TRBJ1-2 | TRBV6-1 | 15 | CASRRQGQGSYGYTF
. | TRBJ2-7 | TRBV10-3 | 14 | CAISDGLAGGGQYF
many | TRBJ2-7 | TRBV10-3 | 11 | CAISDHYEQYF
many | TRBJ2-7 | TRBV6-5 | 16 | CASSYLPDTTSYEQYF
many | TRBJ2-5 | TRBV4-1 | 14 | CASSLGPLSGGGDF